This TCR beta chain stems from a study of blood T cells in healthy people across ages. As to this clonotype: Its cognate antigen is unknown.

Combining a sample-barcoded 5' primer with a J-beta primer mix, a second PCR ran for about 7 to 12 cycles. Each cDNA molecule carried a tag from a template-switch adaptor that contained 12 random nucleotides. TCRdb passed the 5' RACE reads through MiXCR, listing each CDR3 protein once. This table holds 1.5 million to 2 million distinct CDR3 sequences, about 28% found once. Study-level findings and limits: Strong correlation was found linking TCR beta diversity to naive T cell percentage. It was the long-lived donors that had more naive CD4+ cells and higher diversity than aged donors. Diversity figures based on one million T cells were deemed too low.

With V trimmed by 0 bases and J by 5 bases, 5 bases remained unmatched. Germline V gene lookup returns CDR1 SGHRS and CDR2 YFSETQ. CDR3 length equals 16 residues. The sequenced sample consisted of blood. This chain connects TRBV5-1 to TRBJ2-3; 11 nucleotides agree with TRBD2. The receptor comes from a woman in her 30s in good health. DNA of the CDR3: TGCGCCAGCAGCTTGGGACTAGCGGGAAAGGTAGATACGCAGTATTTT. The encoded protein is CASSLGLAGKVDTQYF. Full variable domain (rest looked up from reference TRBV5-1 and TRBJ2-3): KAGVTQTPRYLIKTRGQQVTLSCSPISGHRSVSWYQQTPGQGLQFLFEYFSETQRNKGNFPGRFSGRQFSNSRSEMNVSTLELGDSALYLCASSLGLAGKVDTQYFGPGTRLTVL.